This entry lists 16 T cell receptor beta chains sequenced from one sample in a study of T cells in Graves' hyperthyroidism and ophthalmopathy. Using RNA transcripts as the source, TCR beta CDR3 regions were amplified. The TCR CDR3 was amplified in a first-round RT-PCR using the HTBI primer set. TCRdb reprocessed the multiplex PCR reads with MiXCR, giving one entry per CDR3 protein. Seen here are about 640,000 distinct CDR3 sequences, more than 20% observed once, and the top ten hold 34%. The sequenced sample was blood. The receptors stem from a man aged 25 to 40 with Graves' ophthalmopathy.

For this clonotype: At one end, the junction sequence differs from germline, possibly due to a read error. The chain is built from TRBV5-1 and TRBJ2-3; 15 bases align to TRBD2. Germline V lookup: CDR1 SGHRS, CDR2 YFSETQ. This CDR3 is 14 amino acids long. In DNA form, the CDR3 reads TGTGCCAGCAGCACGCGGACTAGCGGGAGGGCAATGTATTTT. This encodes CASSTRTSGRAMYF.

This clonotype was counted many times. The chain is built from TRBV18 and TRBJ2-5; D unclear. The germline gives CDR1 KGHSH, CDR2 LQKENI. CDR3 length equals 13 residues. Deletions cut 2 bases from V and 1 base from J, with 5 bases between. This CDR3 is CASSPRLQETQYF. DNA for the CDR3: TGTGCCAGCTCACCAAGGCTCCAAGAGACCCAGTACTTC. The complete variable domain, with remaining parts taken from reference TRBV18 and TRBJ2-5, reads NAGVMQNPRHLVRRRGQEARLRCSPMKGHSHVYWYRQLPEEGLKFMVYLQKENIIDESGMPKERFSAEFPKEGPSILRIQQVVRGDSAAYFCASSPRLQETQYFGPGTRLLVL.

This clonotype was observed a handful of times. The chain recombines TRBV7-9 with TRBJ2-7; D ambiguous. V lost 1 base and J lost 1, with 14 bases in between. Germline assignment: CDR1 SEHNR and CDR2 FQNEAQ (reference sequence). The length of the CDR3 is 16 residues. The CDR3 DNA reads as TGTGCCAGCAGCTTAGATCCGGGCCTGTCTTCCTACGAGCAGTACTTC. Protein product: CASSLDPGLSSYEQYF.

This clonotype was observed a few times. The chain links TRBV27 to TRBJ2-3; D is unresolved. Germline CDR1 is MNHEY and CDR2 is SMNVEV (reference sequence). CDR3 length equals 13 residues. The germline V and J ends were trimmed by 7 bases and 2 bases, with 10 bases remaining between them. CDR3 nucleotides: TGTGCCAGCATATCTCAAGACACAGATACGCAGTATTTT. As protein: CASISQDTDTQYF.

The CDR3 bases are TGTGCCAGCAGCCACCGAACCGGGATTAGCAACTACGAGCAGTACTTC. Its translation is CASSHRTGISNYEQYF. The V call is TRBV7-8, the J call TRBJ2-7; D perhaps matches TRBD2 (5 bases). CDR3 length equals 16 residues. The V gene's germline CDR1 is SGHVS and CDR2 FQNEAQ. V was pared by 5 bases and J by 3 bases, with 20 bases between.

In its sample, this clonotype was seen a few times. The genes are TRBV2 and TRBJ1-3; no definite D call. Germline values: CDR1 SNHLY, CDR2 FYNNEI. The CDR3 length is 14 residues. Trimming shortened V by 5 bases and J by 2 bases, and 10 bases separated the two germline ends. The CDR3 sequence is CASSLESPGNTIYF. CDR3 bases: TGTGCCAGCAGTTTAGAGAGCCCTGGAAACACCATATATTTT.

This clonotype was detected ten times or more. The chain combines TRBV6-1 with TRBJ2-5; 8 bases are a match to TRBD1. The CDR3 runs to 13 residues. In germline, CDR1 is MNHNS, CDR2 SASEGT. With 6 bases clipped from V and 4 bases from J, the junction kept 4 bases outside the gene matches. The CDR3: CASRRTGRETQYF. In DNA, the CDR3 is TGTGCCAGCAGGAGGACAGGGAGAGAGACCCAGTACTTC.

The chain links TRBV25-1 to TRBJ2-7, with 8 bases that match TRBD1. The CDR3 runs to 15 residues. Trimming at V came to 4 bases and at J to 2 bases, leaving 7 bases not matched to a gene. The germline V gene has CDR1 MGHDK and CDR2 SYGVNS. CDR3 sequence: CASSGMGQEPYEQYF. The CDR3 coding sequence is TGTGCCAGCAGTGGCATGGGACAGGAGCCCTACGAGCAGTACTTC.

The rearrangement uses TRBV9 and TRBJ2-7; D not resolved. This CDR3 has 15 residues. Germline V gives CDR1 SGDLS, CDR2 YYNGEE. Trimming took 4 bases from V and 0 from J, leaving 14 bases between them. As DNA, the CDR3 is TGTGCCAGCAGCCCCTCGGGCTCCAACTCCTACGAGCAGTACTTC. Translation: CASSPSGSNSYEQYF. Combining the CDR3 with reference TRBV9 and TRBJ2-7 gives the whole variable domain DSGVTQTPKHLITATGQRVTLRCSPRSGDLSVYWYQQSLDQGLQFLIQYYNGEERAKGNILERFSAQQFPDLHSELNLSSLELGDSALYFCASSPSGSNSYEQYFGPGTRLTVT.

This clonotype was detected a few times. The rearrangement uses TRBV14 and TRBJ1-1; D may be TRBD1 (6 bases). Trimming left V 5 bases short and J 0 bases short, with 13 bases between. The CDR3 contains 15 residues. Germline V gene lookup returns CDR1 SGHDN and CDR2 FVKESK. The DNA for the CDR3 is TGTGCCAGCAGCGAACAAAGGGGGATGAACACTGAAGCTTTCTTT. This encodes CASSEQRGMNTEAFF.

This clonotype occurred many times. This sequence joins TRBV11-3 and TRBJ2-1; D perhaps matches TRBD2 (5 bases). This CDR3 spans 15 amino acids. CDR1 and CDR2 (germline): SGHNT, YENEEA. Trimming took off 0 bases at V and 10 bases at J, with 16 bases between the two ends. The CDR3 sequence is CASSLDTGRRGEQFF. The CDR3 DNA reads TGTGCCAGCAGCTTAGATACCGGCCGCCGCGGGGAGCAGTTCTTC.

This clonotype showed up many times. CDR3 protein: CASSLVTSNNEQFF. CDR3 nucleotide sequence: TGTGCCAGCAGCTTAGTTACTAGCAACAATGAGCAGTTCTTC. The chain couples TRBV11-2 to TRBJ2-1, with D maybe TRBD2 (6 bases). The germline V gene encodes CDR1 SGHAT and CDR2 FQNNGV. Trimming pared 1 base from V and 5 bases from J, leaving 9 bases between. The length of the CDR3 is 14 residues.

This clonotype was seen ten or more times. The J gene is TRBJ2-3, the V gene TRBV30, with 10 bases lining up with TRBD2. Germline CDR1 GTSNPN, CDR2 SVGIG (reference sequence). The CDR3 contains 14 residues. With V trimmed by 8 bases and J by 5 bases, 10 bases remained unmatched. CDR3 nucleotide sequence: TGTGCCGGAGAAGCGGGAGGGCGAGGAGATACGCAGTATTTT. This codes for CAGEAGGRGDTQYF.

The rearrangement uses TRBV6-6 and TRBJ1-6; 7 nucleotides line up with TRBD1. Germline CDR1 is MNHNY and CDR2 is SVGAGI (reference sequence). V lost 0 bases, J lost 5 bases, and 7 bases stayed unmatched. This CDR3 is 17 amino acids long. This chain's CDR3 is CASSYSPTGTDNSPLHF. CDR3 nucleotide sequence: TGTGCCAGCAGTTACTCACCCACCGGGACAGATAATTCACCCCTCCACTTT.

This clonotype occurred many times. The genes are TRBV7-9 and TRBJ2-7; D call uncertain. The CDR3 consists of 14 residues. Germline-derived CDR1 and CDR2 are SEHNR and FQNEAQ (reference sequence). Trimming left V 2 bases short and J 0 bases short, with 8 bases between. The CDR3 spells CASSLTANSYEQYF. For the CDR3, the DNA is TGTGCCAGCAGCTTAACGGCGAACTCCTACGAGCAGTACTTC. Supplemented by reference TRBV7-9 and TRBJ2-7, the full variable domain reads DTGVSQNPRHKITKRGQNVTFRCDPISEHNRLYWYRQTLGQGPEFLTYFQNEAQLEKSRLLSDRFSAERPKGSFSTLEIQRTEQGDSAMYLCASSLTANSYEQYFGPGTRLTVT.

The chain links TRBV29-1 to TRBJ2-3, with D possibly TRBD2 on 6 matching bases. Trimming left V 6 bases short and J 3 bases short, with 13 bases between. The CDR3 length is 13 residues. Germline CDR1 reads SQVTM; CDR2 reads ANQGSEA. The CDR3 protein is CSVQRVMTDTQYF. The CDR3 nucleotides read TGCAGCGTCCAGCGGGTTATGACAGATACGCAGTATTTT.